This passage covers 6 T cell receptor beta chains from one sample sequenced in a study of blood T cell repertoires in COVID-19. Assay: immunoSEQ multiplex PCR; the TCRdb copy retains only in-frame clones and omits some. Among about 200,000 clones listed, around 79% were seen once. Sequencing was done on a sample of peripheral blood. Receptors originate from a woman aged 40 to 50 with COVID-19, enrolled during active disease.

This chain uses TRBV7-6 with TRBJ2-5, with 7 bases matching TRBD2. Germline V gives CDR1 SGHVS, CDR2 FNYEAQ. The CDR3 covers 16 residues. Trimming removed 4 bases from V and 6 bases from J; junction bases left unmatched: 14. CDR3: CASSSLGGSRIKTQYF. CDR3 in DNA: TGTGCCAGCAGCTCCCTCGGCGGGAGTAGGATAAAGACCCAGTACTTC.

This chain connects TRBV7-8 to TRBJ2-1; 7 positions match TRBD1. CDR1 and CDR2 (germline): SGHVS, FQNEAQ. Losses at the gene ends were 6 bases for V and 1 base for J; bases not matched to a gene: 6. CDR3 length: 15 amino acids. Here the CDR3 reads CASRIDRVSYNEQFF. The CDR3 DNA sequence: TGTGCCAGCAGAATAGACAGGGTTTCCTACAATGAGCAGTTCTTC.

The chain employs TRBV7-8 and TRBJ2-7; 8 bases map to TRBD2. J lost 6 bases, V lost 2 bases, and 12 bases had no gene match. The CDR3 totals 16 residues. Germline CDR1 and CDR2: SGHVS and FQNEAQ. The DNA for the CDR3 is TGTGCCAGCAGCTTAAGGATCCCGGGAGGGCCTCTCGAGCAGTACTTC. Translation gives CASSLRIPGGPLEQYF.

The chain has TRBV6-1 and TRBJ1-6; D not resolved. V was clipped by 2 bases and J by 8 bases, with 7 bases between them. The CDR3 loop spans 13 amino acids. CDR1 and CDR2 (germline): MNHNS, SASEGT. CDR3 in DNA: TGTGCCAGCAGTGAAACCGGAGATTCACCCCTCCACTTT. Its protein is CASSETGDSPLHF.

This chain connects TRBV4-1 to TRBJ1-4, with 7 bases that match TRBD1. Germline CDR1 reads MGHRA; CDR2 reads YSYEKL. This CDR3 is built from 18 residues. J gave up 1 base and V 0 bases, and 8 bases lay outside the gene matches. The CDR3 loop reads CASSQEDIRDRTNEKLFF. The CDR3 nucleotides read TGCGCCAGCAGCCAAGAAGATATCCGGGACAGAACTAATGAAAAACTGTTTTTT.

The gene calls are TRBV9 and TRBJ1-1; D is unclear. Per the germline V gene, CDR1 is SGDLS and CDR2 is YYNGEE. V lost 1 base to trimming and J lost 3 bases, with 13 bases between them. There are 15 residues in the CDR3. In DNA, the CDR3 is TGTGCCAGCAGCGTATTTGGGCCTCCGGACACTGAAGCTTTCTTT. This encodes CASSVFGPPDTEAFF.